Reported below is one T cell receptor (beta chain). Its cognate antigen is unknown. The data were produced by immunoSEQ multiplex PCR, yet TCRdb's version contains in-frame clones alone and is incomplete. The sample contains tens of thousands of clones, approximately 86% of which appear only once. This sample is part of a study of T cells in localized non-small cell lung cancer. Study-wide results and limits: Researchers found a median approximately 50 of the top 100 tumor clones in adjacent lung. Maximal T cell clonality occurred in uninvolved adjacent lung, with tumor ranking below it. Elevated blood T cell density was associated with longer overall survival.

CDR3 size: 13 residues. Germline CDR1 SGDLS, CDR2 YYNGEE. J lost 3 bases, V lost 8 bases, and 7 bases had no gene match. V gene TRBV9 combines with J gene TRBJ1-2; 7 bases fit TRBD1. The starting material was PBMCs, obtained before any cancer treatment. The receptor was isolated from a female donor with stage II lung adenocarcinoma. The CDR3: CASSRGDDYGYTF. DNA of the CDR3: TGTGCCAGTTCCAGGGGGGACGACTATGGCTACACCTTC. The variable domain in full, completed from reference TRBV9 and TRBJ1-2, reads DSGVTQTPKHLITATGQRVTLRCSPRSGDLSVYWYQQSLDQGLQFLIQYYNGEERAKGNILERFSAQQFPDLHSELNLSSLELGDSALYFCASSRGDDYGYTFGSGTRLTVV.